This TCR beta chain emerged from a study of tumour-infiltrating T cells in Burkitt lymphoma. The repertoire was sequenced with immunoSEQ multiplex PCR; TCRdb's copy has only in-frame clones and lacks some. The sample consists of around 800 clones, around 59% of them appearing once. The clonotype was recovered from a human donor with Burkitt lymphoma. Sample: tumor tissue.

In DNA, the CDR3 is TGTGCCAGCAGCCACCGGGGGGGGGACACCGGGGAGCTGTTTTTT. Protein sequence: CASSHRGGDTGELFF. The chain carries TRBV7-9 and TRBJ2-2, with TRBD2 matching 8 bases. Germline V gives CDR1 SEHNR, CDR2 FQNEAQ (reference sequence). After removal of 5 bases from V and 3 bases from J, the junction contained 5 bases not matched to a gene. This CDR3 spans 15 amino acids.